The T cell receptor (beta chain) described here comes from a study of neurological immune-mediated disorders. 5'RACE with 10-nucleotide random UMIs generated the cDNA. Using its own MiXCR run on the 5' RACE reads, TCRdb lists one record per CDR3 protein. The sample includes approximately 41,000 distinct CDR3 sequences, 2.5% of them seen just once. This clonotype was recorded at least ten times. Its specificity is not known. The CDR3 spans 15 residues. Trimming cost V 0 bases and J 3 bases, with 9 bases left between them. Per germline, CDR1 SGHTA and CDR2 FQGNSA. Study-level results: The greatest TCR clonal expansion occurred in HTLV-1-associated myelopathy and the least in multiple sclerosis, which fell below healthy controls.

This TCR came from a young man with multiple sclerosis. The sample taken for sequencing was PBMCs. This chain connects TRBV7-2 to TRBJ2-1; D uncertain. The chain's CDR3 is CASSLAFGVYNEQFF. Here the CDR3 DNA reads TGTGCCAGCAGCTTAGCCTTTGGGGTCTACAATGAGCAGTTCTTC. Supplemented by reference TRBV7-2 and TRBJ2-1, the full variable domain reads GAGVSQSPSNKVTEKGKDVELRCDPISGHTALYWYRQSLGQGLEFLIYFQGNSAPDKSGLPSDRFSAERTGGSVSTLTIQRTQQEDSAVYLCASSLAFGVYNEQFFGPGTRLTVL.